This TCR beta chain was documented in a study of spatial heterogeneity in lung cancer. Whole-study context: More beta-chain than alpha-chain sequences were consistently detected.

Time point defined: sample taken at primary tumor resection. Unsorted whole RNA from tumor, nontumor lung or frozen PBMC underwent sequencing. Samples were obtained from more than 70 donors, all untreated early-stage non-small cell lung cancer patients. General study findings and limits: More often at tumor resection than at routine follow-up, ubiquitous expanded tumor TCRs were detected in the blood.

Trimming took off 9 bases at V and 14 bases at J, with 11 bases between the two ends. Per the germline V gene, CDR1 is MNHEY and CDR2 is SMNVEV (reference sequence). The CDR3 covers 10 residues. This clonotype was observed at least ten times. The antigen is undetermined. Unique molecular identifiers tagged every individual TCR cDNA molecule. TCRdb itself ran the 5' RACE reads through MiXCR, one entry per CDR3 protein. The table includes about 17,000 distinct CDR3 sequences, about a fifth detected once. The V gene is TRBV27, the J gene TRBJ1-6; D is unclear. The specimen was PBMCs, collected at surgery. This TCR derives from a female donor with early-stage non-small cell lung cancer. The CDR3, as DNA: TGTGCCAGTGGCGCCGAAGCCCTCCACTTT. This sequence encodes CASGAEALHF.